This T cell receptor (beta chain) emerged from a study of blood T cell repertoires in COVID-19. For the study at large: The samples span acute and convalescent COVID-19 from the United States, Italy and Spain. The cDNA or gDNA used as material had been derived from T cells, B-cell-depleted T cells, or PBMCs.

In terms of age and location, participants ranged from roughly 18 to 100 years and lived in under 30 US areas. This CDR3 has 16 amino acids. Losses at the gene ends were 1 base for V and 6 bases for J; bases not matched to a gene: 9. Germline CDR1 MGHDK, CDR2 SYGVNS. How the authors handled the data: Amplification of reference gene primers provided the estimated nucleated cell counts. Generated by immunoSEQ multiplex PCR, the TCRdb table keeps only in-frame clones and is missing some. For V, J and clone size, that table is used; D and trimming come from the DNA. Seen here are under 200,000 clones, almost 85% observed once, and the top ten hold approximately 9.9%.

This TCR was sampled from a man aged 45-65 years who had recovered from COVID-19. The sequencing sample was made of PBMCs or T cells enriched from blood (not recorded which). The chain employs TRBV25-1 and TRBJ2-3; 8 nucleotides agree with TRBD2. DNA for the CDR3: TGTGCCAGCAGTGAATGGAACCTGCGGGGGGCGGATACGCAGTATTTT. Protein sequence: CASSEWNLRGADTQYF. The variable domain in full, with the rest retrieved from reference TRBV25-1 and TRBJ2-3, is EADIYQTPRYLVIGTGKKITLECSQTMGHDKMYWYQQDPGMELHLIHYSYGVNSTEKGDLSSESTVSRIRTEHFPLTLESARPSHTSQYLCASSEWNLRGADTQYFGPGTRLTVL.